These 15 T cell receptor beta chains were sequenced from one sample in a study of vaccination effects on CD4 cells after COVID-19. Their target antigens are unknown. The repertoire was sequenced with immunoSEQ multiplex PCR; TCRdb's copy has only in-frame clones and lacks some. Among approximately 60,000 clones, 72% were seen once, and the ten largest hold 20% to 25%. With about ten days of culture completed, CD4+ T cells were isolated. This specimen was CD4+ T cells from PBMCs cultured without peptide, taken before COVID-19 vaccination. The receptor source for this set is a human donor who had a prior SARS-CoV-2 infection.

This clone is termed medium-sized (0.01 to 0.1%). The genes are TRBV27 and TRBJ2-1, with no clear D. CDR1 MNHEY and CDR2 SMNVEV come from the germline V gene (reference sequence). The CDR3 covers 11 residues. Trimming left V 5 bases short and J 12 bases short, with 11 bases between. CDR3: CASSDNEWQFF. CDR3 nucleotides: TGTGCCAGCAGTGATAATGAGTGGCAGTTCTTC.

This clone was detected a few times. This chain links TRBV18 with TRBJ2-1, with D possibly being TRBD1 (5 bases). The CDR3 has 15 residues. V was pared by 3 bases and J by 1 base, with 10 bases between. Germline CDR1 and CDR2: KGHSH and LQKENI. CDR3 region: CASSPPGKSYNEQFF. Here the CDR3 DNA reads TGTGCCAGCTCACCTCCAGGGAAGTCCTACAATGAGCAGTTCTTC.

Only one count was recorded for this clone. The rearrangement uses TRBV7-2 and TRBJ1-4; 10 bases agree with TRBD1. Germline V gives CDR1 SGHTA, CDR2 FQGNSA. This CDR3 region has 15 residues. V gave up 2 bases and J gave up 11 bases; unmatched junction bases: 8. In nucleotides, the CDR3 is TGTGCCAGCAGCTTATTGAAAGGGACAGGGGAGAAACTGTTTTTT. Residues: CASSLLKGTGEKLFF.

This chain connects TRBV6-2 or TRBV6-3 to TRBJ2-3; D is uncertain. CDR1 is MNHEY, CDR2 SVGEGT, per germline. CDR3 size: 14 residues. V lost 5 bases to trimming and J lost 0 bases, with 9 bases between them. This chain's CDR3 is CASSITLSTDTQYF. The CDR3 DNA reads as TGTGCCAGCAGTATTACGTTAAGCACAGATACGCAGTATTTT.

CDR3 sequence reads: CASSHRFSGGVTQYF. CDR3 in DNA: TGCGCCAGCAGCCATAGATTTAGCGGGGGGGTTACGCAGTATTTT. The chain joins TRBV4-1 to TRBJ2-3; 11 positions match TRBD2. CDR3 size: 15 residues. Per the germline V gene, CDR1 is MGHRA and CDR2 is YSYEKL. Unmatched junction bases numbered 7, after V lost 3 bases and J lost 8 bases.

V gene TRBV27 combines with J gene TRBJ2-5; TRBD2 aligns across 8 bases. V dropped 10 bases and J dropped 5; count of bases not matched to a gene: 12. The germline CDR1 and CDR2 sequences are MNHEY and SMNVEV (reference sequence). This CDR3 spans 14 amino acids. The DNA of the CDR3 is TGTGCCACCTCACCCCGGGGGGGTCCGGAGACCCAGTACTTC. It is translated as CATSPRGGPETQYF.

This clone has only one observation. The chain has TRBV6-6 and TRBJ2-1; TRBD1 matches at 10 bases. Germline trimming cut 5 bases from V and 9 bases from J; bases unmatched to any gene: 4. The germline gives CDR1 MNHNY, CDR2 SVGAGI (reference sequence). This CDR3 is built from 13 residues. The CDR3 loop is CASSMTGGLEQFF. The CDR3 DNA follows: TGTGCCAGCAGTATGACAGGGGGCCTTGAGCAGTTCTTC.

The chain couples TRBV9 to TRBJ2-3, with D tentatively TRBD1 (6 bases). The CDR3 sequence is 16 residues long. V shed 4 bases and J shed 0 bases, with 15 bases lying between them. The V gene's germline CDR1 is SGDLS and CDR2 YYNGEE. The CDR3 bases are TGTGCCAGCAGCCCCCGACAGGCCACTAGCACAGATACGCAGTATTTT. This encodes CASSPRQATSTDTQYF.

This clone is a singleton in its sample. The chain uses TRBV11-3 and TRBJ2-3; TRBD2 is a possible D gene (6 bases). CDR1 SGHNT and CDR2 YENEEA come from the germline V gene. V was trimmed by 6 bases and J by 3 bases, leaving 13 bases between them. The CDR3 runs 14 residues. The CDR3: CASREGLATDTQYF. The CDR3 DNA reads as TGTGCCAGCAGGGAGGGGCTAGCAACAGATACGCAGTATTTT.

The gene calls are TRBV11-2 and TRBJ2-2; no reliable D call. The CDR3 has 15 amino acids. Germline V gene lookup returns CDR1 SGHAT and CDR2 FQNNGV. V dropped 4 bases and J dropped 4 bases, with 13 bases sitting between them. The CDR3 is CASSWTRTGTGELFF. CDR3 coding DNA: TGTGCCAGCAGCTGGACCCGGACGGGCACCGGGGAGCTGTTTTTT.

The chain has TRBV5-4 and TRBJ2-2; 8 bases are shared with TRBD1. The junction had 7 bases not matched to a gene; V was cut back by 4 bases and J by 5 bases. The CDR3 spans 15 residues. The germline V gene encodes CDR1 SGHNT and CDR2 YYREEE (reference sequence). The CDR3 protein is CASSPWTGRTGELFF. In DNA form, the CDR3 reads TGTGCCAGCAGCCCCTGGACAGGGCGGACCGGGGAGCTGTTTTTT. Full variable domain (rest looked up from reference TRBV5-4 and TRBJ2-2): ETGVTQSPTHLIKTRGQQVTLRCSSQSGHNTVSWYQQALGQGPQFIFQYYREEENGRGNFPPRFSGLQFPNYSSELNVNALELDDSALYLCASSPWTGRTGELFFGEGSRLTVL.

This chain connects TRBV19 to TRBJ1-6, with TRBD1 matching 7 bases. This CDR3 comprises 14 residues. The V gene's germline CDR1 is LNHDA and CDR2 SQIVND (reference sequence). V was pared by 7 bases and J by 4 bases, with 4 bases of the junction left unmatched. CDR3 nucleotide sequence: TGTGCCAGTAAGCTGGGACAGTATAATTCACCCCTCCACTTT. Its protein product is CASKLGQYNSPLHF.

The gene calls are TRBV6-1 and TRBJ1-6; 9 nucleotides match TRBD1. Germline CDR1 reads MNHNS; CDR2 reads SASEGT. Trimming removed 2 bases from V and 1 base from J; junction bases left unmatched: 3. The CDR3 runs 17 residues. CDR3 loop: CASSELGTGSYNSPLHF. The DNA of the CDR3 is TGTGCCAGCAGTGAATTGGGGACAGGGTCCTATAATTCACCCCTCCACTTT.

This clone was detected only a few times. V usage is TRBV10-3 and J usage is TRBJ1-1, with D possibly matching TRBD1 (5 bases). CDR1 is ENHRY and CDR2 is SYGVKD in the germline V gene. Trimming shortened V by 0 bases and J by 4 bases, and 12 bases separated the two germline ends. The CDR3 contains 15 residues. CDR3 in DNA: TGTGCCATCAGTGAGTCGCGGGGGGGTAGCACTGAAGCTTTCTTT. This encodes CAISESRGGSTEAFF.

The chain uses TRBV30 and TRBJ1-2; D remains unclear. CDR3 length: 12 amino acids. Trimming pared 1 base from V and 5 bases from J, leaving 8 bases between. Germline V lookup: CDR1 GTSNPN, CDR2 SVGIG (reference sequence). CDR3 coding DNA: TGTGCCTGGAGTGATATGGGTTATGGCTACACCTTC. Its translation is CAWSDMGYGYTF.